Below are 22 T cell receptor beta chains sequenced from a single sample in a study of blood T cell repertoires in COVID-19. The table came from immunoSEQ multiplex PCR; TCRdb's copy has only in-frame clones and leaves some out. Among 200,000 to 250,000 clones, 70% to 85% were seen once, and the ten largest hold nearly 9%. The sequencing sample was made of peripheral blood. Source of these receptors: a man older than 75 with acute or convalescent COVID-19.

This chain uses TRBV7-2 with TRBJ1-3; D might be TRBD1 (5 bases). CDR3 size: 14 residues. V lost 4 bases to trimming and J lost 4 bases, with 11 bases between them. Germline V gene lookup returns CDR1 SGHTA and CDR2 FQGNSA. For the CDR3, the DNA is TGTGCCAGCAGCTCGGGACTGGGGGGAAACACCATATATTTT. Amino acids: CASSSGLGGNTIYF.

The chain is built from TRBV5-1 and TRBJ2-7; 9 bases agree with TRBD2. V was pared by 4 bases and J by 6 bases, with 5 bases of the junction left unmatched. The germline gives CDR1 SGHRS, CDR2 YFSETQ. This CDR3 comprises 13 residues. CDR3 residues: CASSPSGISEQYF. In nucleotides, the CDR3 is TGCGCCAGCAGCCCTAGCGGGATCTCCGAGCAGTACTTC.

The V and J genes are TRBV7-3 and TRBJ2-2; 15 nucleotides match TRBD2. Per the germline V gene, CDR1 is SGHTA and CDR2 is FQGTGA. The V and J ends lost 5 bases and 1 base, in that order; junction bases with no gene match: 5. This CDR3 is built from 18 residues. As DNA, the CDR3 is TGTGCCAGCAGCCCCGGACTAGCGGGAGGGGTGAACACCGGGGAGCTGTTTTTT. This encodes CASSPGLAGGVNTGELFF.

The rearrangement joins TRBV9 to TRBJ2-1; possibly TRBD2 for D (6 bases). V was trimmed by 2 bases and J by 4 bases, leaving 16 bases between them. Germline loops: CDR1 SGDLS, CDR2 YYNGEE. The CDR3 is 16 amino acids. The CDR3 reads CASSVITSTVYNEQFF. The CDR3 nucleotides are TGTGCCAGCAGCGTCATCACTAGCACAGTATACAATGAGCAGTTCTTC.

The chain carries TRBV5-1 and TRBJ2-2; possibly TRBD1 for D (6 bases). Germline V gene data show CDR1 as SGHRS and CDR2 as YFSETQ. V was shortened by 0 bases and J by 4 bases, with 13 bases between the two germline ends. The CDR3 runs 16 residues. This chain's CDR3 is CASSLGVTGSTGELFF. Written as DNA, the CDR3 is TGCGCCAGCAGCTTGGGGGTCACAGGGAGCACCGGGGAGCTGTTTTTT.

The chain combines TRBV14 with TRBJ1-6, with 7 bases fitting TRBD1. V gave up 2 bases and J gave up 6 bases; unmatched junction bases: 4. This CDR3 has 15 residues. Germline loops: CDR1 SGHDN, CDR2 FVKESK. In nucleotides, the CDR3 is TGTGCCAGCAGCCAACACAGGGGCTTTAATTCACCCCTCCACTTT. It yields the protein CASSQHRGFNSPLHF.

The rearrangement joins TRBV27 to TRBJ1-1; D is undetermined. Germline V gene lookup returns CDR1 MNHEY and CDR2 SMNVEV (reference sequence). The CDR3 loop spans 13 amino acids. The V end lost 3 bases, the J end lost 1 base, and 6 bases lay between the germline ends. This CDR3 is CASSLSRNTEAFF. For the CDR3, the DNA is TGTGCCAGCAGTTTGTCCAGGAACACTGAAGCTTTCTTT.

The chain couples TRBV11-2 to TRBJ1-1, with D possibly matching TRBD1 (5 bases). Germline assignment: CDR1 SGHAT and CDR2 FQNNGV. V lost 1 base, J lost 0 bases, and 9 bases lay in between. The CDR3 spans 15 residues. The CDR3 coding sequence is TGTGCCAGCAGCTTAGGGTACAGGATGAACACTGAAGCTTTCTTT. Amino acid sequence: CASSLGYRMNTEAFF.

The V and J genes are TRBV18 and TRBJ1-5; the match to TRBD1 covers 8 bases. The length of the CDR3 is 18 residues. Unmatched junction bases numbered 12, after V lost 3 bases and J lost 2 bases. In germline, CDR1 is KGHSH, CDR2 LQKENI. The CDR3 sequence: CASSPDRAIAGRNQPQHF. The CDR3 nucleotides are TGTGCCAGCTCACCGGACAGGGCCATAGCAGGTCGCAATCAGCCCCAGCATTTT. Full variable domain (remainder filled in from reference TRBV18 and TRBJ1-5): NAGVMQNPRHLVRRRGQEARLRCSPMKGHSHVYWYRQLPEEGLKFMVYLQKENIIDESGMPKERFSAEFPKEGPSILRIQQVVRGDSAAYFCASSPDRAIAGRNQPQHFGDGTRLSIL.

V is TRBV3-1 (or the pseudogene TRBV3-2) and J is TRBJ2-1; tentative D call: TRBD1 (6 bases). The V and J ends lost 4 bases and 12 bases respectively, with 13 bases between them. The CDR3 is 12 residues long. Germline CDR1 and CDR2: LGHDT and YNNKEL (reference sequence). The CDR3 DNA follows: TGTGCCAGCAGCCTAACAGGGAACGCGCAGTTCTTC. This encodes CASSLTGNAQFF.

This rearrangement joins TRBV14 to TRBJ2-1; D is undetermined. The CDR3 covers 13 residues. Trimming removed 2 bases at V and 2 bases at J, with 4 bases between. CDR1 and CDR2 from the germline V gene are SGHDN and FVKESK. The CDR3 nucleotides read TGTGCCAGCAGCCAACAGGCCTACAATGAGCAGTTCTTC. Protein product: CASSQQAYNEQFF.

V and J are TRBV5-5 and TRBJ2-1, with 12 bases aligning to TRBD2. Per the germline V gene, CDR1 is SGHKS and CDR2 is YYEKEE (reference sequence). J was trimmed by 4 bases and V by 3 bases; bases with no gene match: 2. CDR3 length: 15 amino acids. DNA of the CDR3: TGTGCCAGCAGCTCAACTAGCGGGGGGTACAATGAGCAGTTCTTC. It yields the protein CASSSTSGGYNEQFF.

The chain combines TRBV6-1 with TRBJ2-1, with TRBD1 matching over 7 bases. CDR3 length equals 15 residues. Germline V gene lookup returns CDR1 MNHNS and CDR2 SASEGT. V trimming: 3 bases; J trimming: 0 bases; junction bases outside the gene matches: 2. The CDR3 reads CASSEDRSSYNEQFF. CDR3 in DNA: TGTGCCAGCAGTGAGGACAGGAGCTCCTACAATGAGCAGTTCTTC.

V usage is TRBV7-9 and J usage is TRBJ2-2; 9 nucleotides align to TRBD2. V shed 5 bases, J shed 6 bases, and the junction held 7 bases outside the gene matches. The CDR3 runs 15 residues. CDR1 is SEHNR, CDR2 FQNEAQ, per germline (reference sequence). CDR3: CASSRLTSGSGELFF. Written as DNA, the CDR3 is TGTGCCAGCAGCCGATTGACTAGCGGCTCCGGGGAGCTGTTTTTT. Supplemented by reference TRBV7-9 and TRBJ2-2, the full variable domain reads DTGVSQNPRHKITKRGQNVTFRCDPISEHNRLYWYRQTLGQGPEFLTYFQNEAQLEKSRLLSDRFSAERPKGSFSTLEIQRTEQGDSAMYLCASSRLTSGSGELFFGEGSRLTVL.

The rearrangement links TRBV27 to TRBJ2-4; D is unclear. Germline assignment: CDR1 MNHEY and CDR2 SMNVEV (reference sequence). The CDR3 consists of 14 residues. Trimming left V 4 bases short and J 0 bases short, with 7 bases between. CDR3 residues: CASSSRGAKNIQYF. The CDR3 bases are TGTGCCAGCAGTTCAAGAGGAGCCAAAAACATTCAGTACTTC.

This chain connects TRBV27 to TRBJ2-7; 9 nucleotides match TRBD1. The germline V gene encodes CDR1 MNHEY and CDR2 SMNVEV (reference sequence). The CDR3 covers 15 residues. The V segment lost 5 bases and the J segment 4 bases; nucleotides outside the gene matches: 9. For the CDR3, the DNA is TGTGCCAGCAGTCGAAGGACAGGGGAGATTTACGAGCAGTACTTC. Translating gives CASSRRTGEIYEQYF.

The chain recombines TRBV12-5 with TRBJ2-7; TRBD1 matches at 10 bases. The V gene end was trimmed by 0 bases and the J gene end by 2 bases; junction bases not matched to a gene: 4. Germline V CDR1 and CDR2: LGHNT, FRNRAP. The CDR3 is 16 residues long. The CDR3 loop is CASGLVLGQGTYEQYF. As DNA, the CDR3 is TGTGCTAGTGGTTTGGTACTGGGACAGGGGACCTACGAGCAGTACTTC.

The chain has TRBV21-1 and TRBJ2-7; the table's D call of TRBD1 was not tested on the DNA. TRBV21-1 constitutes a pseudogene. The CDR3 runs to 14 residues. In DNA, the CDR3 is TGTGCCAGCAGCAAACCTCCTCGGGACAACGAGCAGTACTTC. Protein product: CASSKPPRDNEQYF.

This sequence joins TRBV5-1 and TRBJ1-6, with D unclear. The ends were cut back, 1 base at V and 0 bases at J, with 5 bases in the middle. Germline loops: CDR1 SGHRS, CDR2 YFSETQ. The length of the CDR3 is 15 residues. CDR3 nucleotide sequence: TGCGCCAGCAGCTTGTCAGGCTCCTATAATTCACCCCTCCACTTT. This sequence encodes CASSLSGSYNSPLHF.

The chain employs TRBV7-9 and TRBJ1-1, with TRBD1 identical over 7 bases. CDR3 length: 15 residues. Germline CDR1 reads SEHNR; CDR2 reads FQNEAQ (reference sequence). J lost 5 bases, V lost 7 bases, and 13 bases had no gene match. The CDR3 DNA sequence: TGTGCCAGCACTGATAACAGGGGTAGGAGGACTGAAGCTTTCTTT. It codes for CASTDNRGRRTEAFF.

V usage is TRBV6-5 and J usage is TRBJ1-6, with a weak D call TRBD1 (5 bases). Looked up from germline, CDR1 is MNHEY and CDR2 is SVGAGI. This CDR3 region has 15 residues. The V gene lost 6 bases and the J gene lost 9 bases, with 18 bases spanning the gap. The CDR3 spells CASSPLVRAGSPLHF. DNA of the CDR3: TGTGCCAGCAGCCCCTTAGTCAGGGCCGGTTCACCCCTCCACTTT.

Here the CDR3 DNA reads TGCGCCAGCAGCTTGGGGGACAGGGTCGTAAATGAGCAGTTCTTC. Protein: CASSLGDRVVNEQFF. This chain connects TRBV5-1 to TRBJ2-1; TRBD1 aligns across 9 bases. CDR3 length: 15 residues. CDR1 is SGHRS, CDR2 YFSETQ, per germline. J lost 7 bases, V lost 0 bases, and 5 bases had no gene match.